This T cell receptor beta chain was profiled in a study of regulatory T cells in long-lasting Graves disease. Sample time point: persistent/refractory GD, antithyroid drugs over 5 years with positive TRAb. The authors made the TCR library using RNA they extracted from PBMCs. The germline V gene encodes CDR1 MNHEY and CDR2 SMNVEV (reference sequence). Trimming stripped 6 bases from V and 2 bases from J, with 8 bases between. This CDR3 has 14 amino acids. This clonotype has ten or more counts. Arm-PCR of CDR3 regions and iRepertoire HTBI primers were the basis on which TCR beta libraries were built. TCRdb called the multiplex PCR reads again in MiXCR, with one record for every CDR3 protein. The sample lists a few hundred thousand distinct CDR3 sequences; about 22% were seen once.

Sequencing was performed on peripheral blood mononuclear cells (PBMCs), taken when the disease was refractory, from a patient treated with antithyroid drugs. This TCR came from a female donor with Graves disease. The chain recombines TRBV27 with TRBJ2-6, with a tentative D call TRBD1 (6 bases). This CDR3 is CASRQGPGANVLTF. The CDR3 bases are TGTGCCAGCAGACAGGGACCTGGGGCCAACGTCCTGACTTTC.